This T cell receptor (beta chain) was sequenced in a study of blood T cells in healthy people across ages. Overall study results and limits: Diversity estimates from one million T cells were considered underestimates. What prevented conclusive comparison of naive and antigen-experienced cells was that PBMCs were unsorted.

V dropped 5 bases and J dropped 7; count of bases not matched to a gene: 8. This CDR3 region has 12 residues. Germline lookup yields CDR1 GTSNPN and CDR2 SVGIG (reference sequence). This clonotype was seen only a few times. The antigen is unknown. A second roughly 6 to 12 cycle PCR used barcoded and J-beta primers. TCRdb used MiXCR to reprocess the 5' RACE reads, holding one entry per CDR3 protein. The sample yields fewer than 900,000 distinct CDR3 sequences, about 37% seen once. Ten milliliters of peripheral blood were drawn from each donor. Whenever a sample was processed, at least 6.5 million PBMCs were isolated.

The TCR comes from a man between 18 and 35 years old in good health. The sequenced material came from blood. This chain connects TRBV30 to TRBJ2-7; 7 nucleotides agree with TRBD1. CDR3 in amino acids: CAWATGRGEQYF. The CDR3 DNA reads as TGTGCCTGGGCGACAGGGCGTGGGGAGCAGTACTTC.